These 31 T cell receptor beta chains came from one sample sequenced in a study of control samples from healthy donors and cancer patients. Repertoires were generated with immunoSEQ multiplex PCR, while TCRdb's copy carries only in-frame clones and drops some. Of around 130,000 clones in the sample, 85% to 95% were seen once. The sample taken for sequencing was PBMCs. All receptors come from a man aged 50-59 years with head and neck cancer.

The gene calls are TRBV11-2 and TRBJ1-1; weak D call: TRBD1 (5 bases). CDR3 length: 14 residues. Germline V gene sequence: CDR1 SGHAT, CDR2 FQNNGV. V was pared by 4 bases and J by 8 bases, with 17 bases between. The CDR3 loop reads CASSSTRARGEAFF. The CDR3 DNA is TGTGCCAGCAGCTCAACTCGGGCCCGGGGGGAAGCTTTCTTT.

The chain uses TRBV7-2 and TRBJ2-3; D possibly corresponds to TRBD2 (5 bases). The CDR3 has 14 amino acids. V was clipped by 4 bases and J by 4 bases, with 12 bases between them. The V gene's germline CDR1 is SGHTA and CDR2 FQGNSA. The DNA for the CDR3 is TGTGCCAGCAGCTCACTAGGAACTCCAGATACGCAGTATTTT. This codes for CASSSLGTPDTQYF. The variable domain in full, with the rest retrieved from reference TRBV7-2 and TRBJ2-3, is GAGVSQSPSNKVTEKGKDVELRCDPISGHTALYWYRQSLGQGLEFLIYFQGNSAPDKSGLPSDRFSAERTGGSVSTLTIQRTQQEDSAVYLCASSSLGTPDTQYFGPGTRLTVL.

V is TRBV27 and J is TRBJ2-2, with a tentative D call TRBD2 (6 bases). Germline CDR1 and CDR2: MNHEY and SMNVEV (reference sequence). V gave up 4 bases and J gave up 2 bases, with 11 bases separating them. The CDR3 spans 15 residues. CDR3 nucleotides: TGTGCCAGCAGTTATGGGGGGACCAACACCGGGGAGCTGTTTTTT. Its protein is CASSYGGTNTGELFF.

CDR3: CASSPFQNSNQPQHF. DNA for the CDR3: TGTGCCAGCTCACCATTTCAGAATAGCAATCAGCCCCAGCATTTT. The J gene is TRBJ1-5, the V gene TRBV18; D is unclear. The CDR3 extends over 15 amino acids. Trimming took 2 bases from V and 0 from J, leaving 8 bases between them. Germline-derived CDR1 and CDR2 are KGHSH and LQKENI.

The chain has TRBV27 and TRBJ2-5; D remains unclear. Germline V lookup: CDR1 MNHEY, CDR2 SMNVEV (reference sequence). This CDR3 is 13 amino acids long. With 8 bases removed from V and 3 bases from J, the gap between germline ends came to 13 bases. The CDR3 reads CASSLGREETQYF. In DNA form, the CDR3 reads TGTGCCAGCTCGCTAGGCCGGGAAGAGACCCAGTACTTC.

The chain combines TRBV15 with TRBJ2-3, with D possibly TRBD1 on 5 matching bases. Trimming cost V 0 bases and J 4 bases, with 8 bases left between them. The CDR3 runs to 14 residues. Germline CDR1 is LNHNV and CDR2 is YYDKDF (reference sequence). Here the CDR3 reads CATSRDPRADTQYF. The DNA for the CDR3 is TGTGCCACCAGCAGAGATCCCAGGGCAGATACGCAGTATTTT.

The gene calls are TRBV6-6 and TRBJ1-2; 8 nucleotides align to TRBD1. The CDR3 consists of 15 residues. The germline CDR1 and CDR2 sequences are MNHNY and SVGAGI (reference sequence). The trim removed 6 bases at V and 1 base at J, leaving 7 bases unmatched. The DNA for the CDR3 is TGTGCCAGCAGAGAGTCGGGACAGGTTAACTATGGCTACACCTTC. It translates to CASRESGQVNYGYTF.

V usage is TRBV11-2 and J usage is TRBJ2-5; D remains ambiguous. V lost 2 bases and J lost 4, with 2 bases in between. Looked up from germline, CDR1 is SGHAT and CDR2 is FQNNGV. This CDR3 comprises 11 residues. This chain's CDR3 is CASSLRETQYF. As DNA, the CDR3 is TGTGCCAGCAGCTTAAGAGAGACCCAGTACTTC.

The rearrangement uses TRBV7-3 and TRBJ2-1, with 14 bases identical to TRBD2. The length of the CDR3 is 13 residues. CDR1 and CDR2 (germline): SGHTA, FQGTGA. V was pared by 8 bases and J by 10 bases, with 4 bases of the junction left unmatched. CDR3 nucleotides: TGTGCCAGCGGGACTAGCGGGGGTGTGGAGCAGTTCTTC. As protein: CASGTSGGVEQFF.

The genes are TRBV29-1 and TRBJ2-1; TRBD2 is a possible D gene (5 bases). The CDR3 loop spans 14 amino acids. V lost 7 bases and J 1 base, leaving 14 bases between the germline ends. The V gene's germline CDR1 is SQVTM and CDR2 ANQGSEA. The CDR3 DNA reads TGCAGCGATGGCCACCGGGAATCCTACAATGAGCAGTTCTTC. It is translated as CSDGHRESYNEQFF.

This sequence joins TRBV7-9 and TRBJ1-5; 7 nucleotides match TRBD1. V lost 1 base, J lost 3 bases, and 3 bases stayed unmatched. Germline V gene lookup returns CDR1 SEHNR and CDR2 FQNEAQ (reference sequence). CDR3 length equals 15 residues. This chain's CDR3 is CASSLGTGLNQPQHF. Here the CDR3 DNA reads TGTGCCAGCAGCTTAGGGACAGGACTCAATCAGCCCCAGCATTTT.

The chain has TRBV7-2 and TRBJ2-2; TRBD1 is a possible D gene (6 bases). The germline V gene has CDR1 SGHTA and CDR2 FQGNSA. The CDR3 spans 15 residues. V dropped 5 bases and J dropped 6 bases, with 16 bases sitting between them. The CDR3 coding sequence is TGTGCCAGCAGCACGCGACAGGATTGGGCCGGGGAGCTGTTTTTT. This translates into CASSTRQDWAGELFF.

The J gene is TRBJ2-1, the V gene TRBV11-2; D is uncertain. Germline V gene sequence: CDR1 SGHAT, CDR2 FQNNGV. The CDR3 length is 15 residues. V dropped 5 bases and J dropped 8 bases, with 19 bases sitting between them. CDR3 in amino acids: CASSPNLVAADEQFF. CDR3 in DNA: TGTGCCAGCAGCCCCAATCTAGTAGCCGCGGATGAGCAGTTCTTC.

The genes are TRBV30 and TRBJ1-1; D is unclear. The V end was cut by 4 bases, the J end by 1 base, with 4 bases between. The CDR3 is 11 residues long. Germline loops: CDR1 GTSNPN, CDR2 SVGIG (reference sequence). CDR3 region: CAWNGNTEAFF. CDR3 in DNA: TGTGCCTGGAACGGGAACACTGAAGCTTTCTTT.

This clone was recorded at least ten times. J is TRBJ2-7 and V is TRBV7-3; D possibly corresponds to TRBD1 (5 bases). Trimming removed 5 bases from V and 3 bases from J, with 8 bases in between. Germline V CDR1 and CDR2: SGHTA, FQGTGA. This CDR3 region has 12 residues. This chain's CDR3 is CASSAGHYEQYF. The CDR3 region has the DNA TGTGCCAGCAGCGCCGGACACTACGAGCAGTACTTC.

The chain employs TRBV5-1 and TRBJ1-4; 8 bases are a match to TRBD1. The ends lost 0 bases at V and 7 bases at J; junction bases unmatched: 5. CDR3 length: 15 residues. Germline values: CDR1 SGHRS, CDR2 YFSETQ. CDR3 DNA sequence: TGCGCCAGCAGCTTGGGAGGACAGGGACCTGAAAAACTGTTTTTT. This gives the protein CASSLGGQGPEKLFF.

The CDR3 DNA is TGTGCCAGCAGCTTTCAACGATACAATGAGCAGTTCTTC. Translating it yields CASSFQRYNEQFF. The chain couples TRBV7-2 to TRBJ2-1; no definite D call. This CDR3 contains 13 residues. V lost 3 bases and J 4 bases, leaving 7 bases between the germline ends. CDR1 and CDR2 from the germline V gene are SGHTA and FQGNSA.

The chain employs TRBV6-6 and TRBJ1-1; TRBD1 aligns across 8 bases. The CDR3 runs 15 residues. V lost 0 bases to trimming and J lost 2 bases; unmatched junction nucleotides: 2. The germline CDR1 and CDR2 sequences are MNHNY and SVGAGI (reference sequence). DNA for the CDR3: TGTGCCAGCAGTTACTCTGGACAGGGTAACACTGAAGCTTTCTTT. It yields the protein CASSYSGQGNTEAFF.

The V and J genes are TRBV6-2 or TRBV6-3 and TRBJ2-3; D might be TRBD1 (6 bases). V was cut by 5 bases and J by 4 bases, with 13 bases left in between. This CDR3 has 14 amino acids. Germline CDR1 and CDR2: MNHEY and SVGEGT. In DNA, the CDR3 is TGTGCCAGCAGTGCGGACAGTGGCGCAGATACGCAGTATTTT. Its protein product is CASSADSGADTQYF.

This clone was seen a single time. The chain has TRBV4-3 and TRBJ2-2, with TRBD1 identical over 7 bases. The CDR3 length is 13 residues. The ends lost 9 bases at V and 3 bases at J; junction bases unmatched: 4. Germline-derived CDR1 and CDR2 are LGHNA and YSLEER. This chain's CDR3 is CARLDRHTGELFF. CDR3 coding DNA: TGCGCCAGGCTGGACAGGCACACCGGGGAGCTGTTTTTT.

The chain uses TRBV9 and TRBJ2-1; a weak D match, TRBD2 (5 bases). The CDR3 extends over 12 amino acids. V lost 0 bases and J 7 bases, leaving 5 bases between the germline ends. The V gene's germline CDR1 is SGDLS and CDR2 YYNGEE. The CDR3 is CASSVAGNEQFF. The CDR3 DNA reads TGTGCCAGCAGCGTAGCGGGAAATGAGCAGTTCTTC.

The V gene is TRBV6-5, the J gene TRBJ1-4; D is ambiguous. V was pared by 4 bases and J by 5 bases, with 17 bases between. Germline V gene sequence: CDR1 MNHEY, CDR2 SVGAGI. This CDR3 has 16 amino acids. The CDR3 spells CASSSGRTELNEKLFF. CDR3 coding DNA: TGTGCCAGCAGTTCAGGCAGGACGGAGTTGAATGAAAAACTGTTTTTT.

The chain recombines TRBV2 with TRBJ1-4; TRBD1 agrees at 9 bases. The CDR3 runs 15 residues. Germline CDR1 is SNHLY and CDR2 is FYNNEI. The junction had 5 bases not matched to a gene; V was cut back by 1 base and J by 8 bases. This CDR3 is CASSEEGQGLEKLFF. CDR3 coding DNA: TGTGCCAGCAGTGAAGAGGGACAGGGATTAGAAAAACTGTTTTTT.

J is TRBJ2-4 and V is TRBV27; D unresolved. V shed 3 bases and J shed 5 bases, with 8 bases lying between them. The CDR3 spans 13 residues. Germline CDR1 MNHEY, CDR2 SMNVEV (reference sequence). The DNA of the CDR3 is TGTGCCAGCAGTTTCCGAAGGGAAAACATTCAGTACTTC. It is translated as CASSFRRENIQYF.

CDR3 DNA sequence: TGTGCCAGCAGCTTGTCAGGGGCCCATGGCTACACCTTC. Translated, it gives CASSLSGAHGYTF. V gene TRBV11-2 combines with J gene TRBJ1-2; TRBD1 might be the D (6 bases). CDR1 and CDR2 (germline): SGHAT, FQNNGV. The length of the CDR3 is 13 residues. V lost 3 bases to trimming and J lost 6 bases, with 11 bases between them. The complete variable domain, with remaining parts taken from reference TRBV11-2 and TRBJ1-2, reads EAGVAQSPRYKIIEKRQSVAFWCNPISGHATLYWYQQILGQGPKLLIQFQNNGVVDDSQLPKDRFSAERLKGVDSTLKIQPAKLEDSAVYLCASSLSGAHGYTFGSGTRLTVV.

The chain has TRBV19 and TRBJ2-2; a weak D match, TRBD2 (5 bases). The CDR3 contains 13 residues. Trimming cost V 10 bases and J 1 base, with 10 bases left between them. Germline loops: CDR1 LNHDA, CDR2 SQIVND (reference sequence). In nucleotides, the CDR3 is TGTGCCACCCACCGGGGGAACACCGGGGAGCTGTTTTTT. This translates into CATHRGNTGELFF.

This chain joins TRBV4-2 and TRBJ2-3; 8 bases fit TRBD2. V trimming: 1 base; J trimming: 9 bases; junction bases outside the gene matches: 12. The CDR3 is 16 amino acids. CDR1 and CDR2 (germline): LGHNA, YNFKEQ. The CDR3 sequence is CASSQVGLGDEETQYF. The CDR3 DNA sequence: TGTGCCAGCAGCCAAGTGGGACTAGGGGACGAGGAGACGCAGTATTTT.

The chain has TRBV9 and TRBJ2-7, with no clear D. Germline lookup yields CDR1 SGDLS and CDR2 YYNGEE. The CDR3 loop spans 14 amino acids. Deletions cut 5 bases from V and 3 bases from J, with 15 bases between. The CDR3 coding sequence is TGTGCCAGCAGTTTAACTCCAGCGAGCTACGAGCAGTACTTC. It translates to CASSLTPASYEQYF.

This chain links TRBV11-3 with TRBJ2-2; D is perhaps TRBD1 or TRBD2 (6 bases each). This CDR3 spans 14 amino acids. From germline, CDR1 is SGHNT and CDR2 YENEEA. Trimming cost V 6 bases and J 0 bases, with 8 bases left between them. CDR3 in amino acids: CASSGGPNTGELFF. The CDR3 bases are TGTGCCAGCAGTGGGGGGCCGAACACCGGGGAGCTGTTTTTT.

The rearrangement links TRBV7-9 to TRBJ1-4; maybe TRBD1 (5 bases). V was shortened by 5 bases and J by 9 bases, with 16 bases between the two germline ends. The CDR3 totals 14 residues. Germline V CDR1 and CDR2: SEHNR, FQNEAQ (reference sequence). The DNA of the CDR3 is TGTGCCAGCAGCCCCGGGCAGGGCGCGAAAAAACTGTTTTTT. Translation gives CASSPGQGAKKLFF. Together with reference TRBV7-9 and TRBJ1-4, the CDR3 gives the full variable domain: DTGVSQNPRHKITKRGQNVTFRCDPISEHNRLYWYRQTLGQGPEFLTYFQNEAQLEKSRLLSDRFSAERPKGSFSTLEIQRTEQGDSAMYLCASSPGQGAKKLFFGSGTQLSVL.

The chain uses TRBV2 and TRBJ2-3; either TRBD1 or TRBD2 may supply D (5 bases each). The CDR3 is 14 amino acids. Trimming removed 9 bases at V and 5 bases at J, with 18 bases between. CDR1 is SNHLY and CDR2 is FYNNEI in the germline V gene. This chain's CDR3 is CASGGPGPRDTQYF. In nucleotides, the CDR3 is TGTGCCAGTGGGGGACCAGGCCCACGAGATACGCAGTATTTT.